This T cell receptor beta chain was observed in a study of a mutant IDH1 vaccine in newly diagnosed glioma (dated by TCRdb to the early 2020s). In terms of the full investigation: Vaccination started 4-6 weeks after radiotherapy alone, or was given together with temozolomide cycles in the groups whose treatment included chemotherapy. Of the roughly 34 treated patients, 62.5% were male and about 40% were female, and a mean age of 40.4 years was recorded. Before enrollment, most patients had been given radiochemotherapy with temozolomide as standard therapy, while the rest had received either radiotherapy alone or temozolomide alone. The week-35 safety follow-up was designated visit V12, and the week-47 end of study was designated visit V13. Peripheral blood samples were drawn at six visits, namely V03 (baseline), V05, V07, V10, V12 and V13. For exploratory analyses, longitudinal TCRB deep sequencing was carried out in around 24 treated patients wherever samples were available.

Regarding this clone: The antigen it binds to is not known. No base-level quality is on record; no much larger clone is a single base apart.

Libraries were constructed by the immunoSEQ multiplex PCR assay. Rearranged TCR beta chain sequences were amplified using the hsTCRB Kit according to the manufacturer's protocol. TCRB libraries were sequenced on an Illumina MiSeq. Turning to the authors' computational methods: The proprietary platform of the kit vendor was used for demultiplexing, trimming and gene mapping. Sourced from immuneACCESS, this table was stored by TCRdb with only in-frame sequences that have V and J called. A share of the clones is absent; for the studies checked, an unresolved V gene accounts for under half, and the remainder has no known explanation. The DNA gave D and trimming, while V, J and clone size come from that table. In this sample the table shows fewer than 70,000 clones, around 86% of which occur a single time. 2% to 2.5% of the sample belongs to the ten largest clones. Overall results and qualifications from the work: Immune responses induced by the vaccine were seen in approximately 92% of patients across multiple MHC alleles. It was noted by the authors that analyses of patient blood samples could not be reproduced owing to sample limitations. Selection of PBMC samples for TCRB deep sequencing was based on availability. No apparent relationship was observed between pseudoprogression and alterations in the top peripheral T cell clonotypes detected by TCRB sequencing.

In light of the paper, this sample's time point label describes: week 35, safety follow-up. Each vaccine dose, consisting of 300 ug of a 20-mer mutant IDH1 peptide in Montanide, was administered subcutaneously with topical imiquimod. Across visits V03 through V10, patients got a total of eight vaccinations, given in weeks 1, 3, 5, 7, 11, 15, 19 and 23. Donors had newly diagnosed WHO grade 3 or 4 IDH1-mutant astrocytomas with loss of nuclear ATRX. The samples were drawn from NOA16, a multicentre, single-arm, open-label phase I trial in Germany that tested a mutant IDH1 peptide vaccine in humans for the first time. Genomic DNA for TCRB sequencing was isolated from EDTA blood with the DNeasy Blood and Tissue Kit. This TCR derives from a man younger than 40 with glioma. The material was PBMCs, obtained from a glioma patient whose treatment included an IDH1 peptide vaccine.

The DNA is TGTGCCAGCAGCGTAGTTGGCGGGCGAGGGGATACGCAGTATTTT. Translated, this gives CASSVVGGRGDTQYF. The V and J genes are TRBV9 and TRBJ2-3, and TRBD2 may be the D gene, going by 5 matching bases. Cut back by 0 bases and 6 bases, the V and J ends lie 14 bases apart. Taken from the germline V gene, the CDR1 and CDR2 loops are SGDLS and YYNGEE. The CDR3, from cysteine to phenylalanine, totals 15 residues. Only the CDR3 DNA stays, 45 bases, in frame from base 1.